This section outlines one T cell receptor beta chain sequence together with its context. These data belong to a study of T-cell reconstitution after alpha-beta-depleted transplantation in children. The TCRbeta library incorporated unique molecular identifiers. TCRdb passed the PCR reads through MiXCR, listing each CDR3 protein once. The sample has hundreds of thousands of distinct CDR3 sequences, roughly 14% seen once. This receptor was obtained from a girl aged 2 to 10 with congenital amegakaryocytic thrombocytopenia, due to receive a stem cell transplant. Here the sequenced sample was PBMCs, taken before TCRalphabeta/CD19-depleted stem cell transplant.

The CDR3 spells CASSSGTGGMYEQFF. CDR3 sequence (DNA): TGTGCCAGCAGCTCCGGGACAGGGGGAATGTATGAGCAGTTCTTC. The chain recombines TRBV5-6 with TRBJ2-1; 11 bases line up with TRBD1. V shed 3 bases, J shed 8 bases, and the junction held 7 bases outside the gene matches. The length of the CDR3 is 15 residues. Germline V gene data show CDR1 as SGHDT and CDR2 as YYEEEE.